What follows describes a single T cell receptor (beta chain). What this receptor recognizes is not known. There are no base qualities to consult, and no much larger clone falls within one base. Spanning cysteine to phenylalanine, the CDR3 consists of 17 amino acids. The retained sequence is limited to the CDR3, 51 bases, with the frame set at the first base. A distance of 20 bases separates the germline ends of V and J, which lose 6 bases and 1 base respectively. CDR1 and CDR2, looked up from the germline V gene, are MDHEN and SYDVKM. Using the deep immunoSEQ assay, TCR CDR3 regions were amplified from genomic DNA by multiplex PCR. Extracted genomic DNA from each cell subset was spread evenly across all wells of several immunoSEQ 96-well plates, with each plate serving as a replicate. For sorted subsets, each replicate PCR was loaded with approximately 0.2 ug genomic DNA, equivalent to 30,000 or so T cell genomes. Purified libraries were quantified with a Qubit 3.0 fluorometer, sized on a Bioanalyzer 2100, and re-quantified with the KAPA Library Quantification kit. A separate single-read 150-cycle Illumina NextSeq 550 flow cell was used to sequence each immunoSEQ 96-well plate. Concerning the study's data processing: Because the immunoSEQ output held only junctional sequences and lacked quality scores, the filtering could not match the filtering applied to full-length reads. Sequences were annotated with PyIR, a Python wrapper for IgBLAST v1.9, using IMGT germline references to assign V/J genes and CDR3. Reads were removed for weak V/J assignments (E-value above 1e-6), missing CDR3, stop codons, out-of-frame junctions, or ambiguous translated residues. V3J clonotypes were defined by identical inferred V gene, J gene, and CDR3 amino acid sequence. To compute the percentage overlap between repertoires, the number of shared unique clonotypes was divided by the size of the smaller repertoire. Three approaches were used to assess repertoire richness: RTK rarefaction, the Chao1 estimator, and Recon v2.1 estimates of unobserved clonotypes. OLGA was used to compute generation probabilities for all TCRbeta clonotypes that the gDNA method yielded from a handful of donors. TCRdb holds this immuneACCESS table with in-frame rearrangements only. Some clones are missing; in checked studies, unresolved V genes explain under half, and the rest has no known cause. V, J and clone size derive from that table, while D and trimming were established from the DNA sequence. The sample contains about 590,000 clones, roughly 96% of them found a single time. The ten largest clones represent less than 0.13% of the sample.

The data stem from a study of shared clonotypes between healthy human individuals (dated by TCRdb to about 2020). Regarding the complete study: A couple of women and a few men aged 18 to 49 years were included in the cohort. To increase sequencing depth and limit assay-specific biases, TCR repertoire library preparation and sequencing were carried out by different laboratories using diverse techniques. To estimate repertoire size and how much clonotypes are shared between individuals, the study performed deep sequencing of blood TCR repertoires from a handful of healthy adults. Per donor, three plates each were used for CD4 naive and CD4 memory, two for CD8 naive, and one for CD8 memory. Each donor's leukapheresis produced roughly between roughly 0.85 and 10 billion PBMCs.

Beyond this particular receptor, the publication reports: About 4.5% of naive CD4, 3.5% of naive CD8, 2.3% of memory CD4, and about 0.4% of memory CD8 clonotypes were shared across a few donors. Clonotypes shared by all four sorted-subset donors showed higher generation probabilities than non-shared clonotypes. The small number of donors limited the genetic and exposure-history diversity represented. Even with the large sequencing depth, rarefaction of the sorted-subset datasets indicated that sequencing was incomplete. Based on pairwise subsampling, the degree of clonotype sharing among donors was expected to be affected by sequencing depth. Naive subsets generally had larger estimated clonotype richness than memory subsets. Sampling was restricted to blood, and TCR repertoires in tissues likely differ from the TCR repertoires found in blood.

CD8 naive samples consisted of CD45RO-negative cells that were positively selected for CCR7, yielding a CD45RA+CCR7+ population without TemRA cells. Donors were healthy HIV-negative adults with no recently reported acute infections or vaccinations. All donors were Caucasian adults living in Nashville, Tennessee, USA. Blood was obtained by leukapheresis, after which PBMCs were separated by Ficoll-Histopaque density gradient centrifugation and cryopreserved in liquid nitrogen vapor phase. Analytical flow cytometry was used to check the purity and quantity of every magnetically sorted T cell population. Each sorted fraction had its genomic DNA isolated and then quantified by UV absorbance on a Nanodrop 2000c.

The sequence is built from TRBV28 and TRBJ2-3, with TRBD2 as a weak D call on 8 bases. The sequenced material came from naive CD8+ T cells sorted from blood. This sample's cell subset or site label indicates: CD45RA+CCR7+. The sequence came from a woman in her twenties or thirties in good health. The CDR3 sequence is CASSPREGAIRTDTQYF. The DNA sequence is as follows: TGTGCCAGCAGCCCCCGGGAGGGGGCAATTCGCACAGATACGCAGTATTTT. Extended through the reference TRBV28 and TRBJ2-3 proteins, this CDR3 yields the full variable domain: DVKVTQSSRYLVKRTGEKVFLECVQDMDHENMFWYRQDPGLGLRLIYFSYDVKMKEKGDIPEGYSVSREKKERFSLILESASTNQTSMYLCASSPREGAIRTDTQYFGPGTRLTVL.